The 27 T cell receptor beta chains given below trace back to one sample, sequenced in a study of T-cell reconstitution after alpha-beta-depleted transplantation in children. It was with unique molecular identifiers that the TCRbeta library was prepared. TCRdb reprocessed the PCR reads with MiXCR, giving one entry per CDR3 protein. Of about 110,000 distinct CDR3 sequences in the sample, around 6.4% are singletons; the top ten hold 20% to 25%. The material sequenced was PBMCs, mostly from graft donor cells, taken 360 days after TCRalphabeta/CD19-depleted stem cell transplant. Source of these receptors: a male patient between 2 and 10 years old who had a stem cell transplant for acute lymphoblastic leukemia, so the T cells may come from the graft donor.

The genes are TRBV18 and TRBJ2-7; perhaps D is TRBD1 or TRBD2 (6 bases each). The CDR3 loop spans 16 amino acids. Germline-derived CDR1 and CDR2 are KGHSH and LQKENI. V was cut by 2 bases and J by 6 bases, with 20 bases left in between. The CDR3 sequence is CASSPYLYAGGSEQYF. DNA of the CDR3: TGTGCCAGCTCACCATACCTTTACGCCGGGGGCTCCGAGCAGTACTTC. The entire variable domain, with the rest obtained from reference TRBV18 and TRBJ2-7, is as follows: NAGVMQNPRHLVRRRGQEARLRCSPMKGHSHVYWYRQLPEEGLKFMVYLQKENIIDESGMPKERFSAEFPKEGPSILRIQQVVRGDSAAYFCASSPYLYAGGSEQYFGPGTRLTVT.

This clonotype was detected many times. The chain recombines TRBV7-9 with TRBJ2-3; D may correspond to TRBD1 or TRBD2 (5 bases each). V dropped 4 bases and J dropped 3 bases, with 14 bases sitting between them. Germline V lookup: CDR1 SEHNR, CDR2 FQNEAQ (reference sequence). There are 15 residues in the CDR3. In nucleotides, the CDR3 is TGTGCCAGCAGCTCAGGGACGGCCACTACAGATACGCAGTATTTT. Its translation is CASSSGTATTDTQYF.

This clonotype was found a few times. CDR3 sequence: CASSPRLAGGPIPQETQYF. The CDR3 DNA sequence: TGTGCCAGCAGCCCCCGACTAGCGGGAGGACCGATACCCCAAGAGACCCAGTACTTC. The V gene is TRBV11-1, the J gene TRBJ2-5, with TRBD2 identical over 13 bases. V lost 5 bases, J lost 1 base, and 13 bases stayed unmatched. The germline gives CDR1 SGHAT, CDR2 FQDESV (reference sequence). This CDR3 has 19 residues.

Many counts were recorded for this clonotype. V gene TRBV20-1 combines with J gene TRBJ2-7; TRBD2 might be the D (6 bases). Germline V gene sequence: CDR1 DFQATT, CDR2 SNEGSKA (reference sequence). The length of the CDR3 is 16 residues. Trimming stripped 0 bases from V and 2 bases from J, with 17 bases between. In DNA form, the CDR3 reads TGCAGTGCTAGAGATAGTAAGGCGGGAAGCACCTACGAGCAGTACTTC. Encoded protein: CSARDSKAGSTYEQYF.

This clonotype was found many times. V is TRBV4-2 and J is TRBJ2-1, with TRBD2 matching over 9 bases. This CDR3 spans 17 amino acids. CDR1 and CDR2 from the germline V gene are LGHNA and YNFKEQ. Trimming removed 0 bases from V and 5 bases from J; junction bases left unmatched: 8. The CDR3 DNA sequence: TGTGCCAGCAGCCAAGATGAGGCGGGAGGGTTAGACAATGAGCAGTTCTTC. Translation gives CASSQDEAGGLDNEQFF.

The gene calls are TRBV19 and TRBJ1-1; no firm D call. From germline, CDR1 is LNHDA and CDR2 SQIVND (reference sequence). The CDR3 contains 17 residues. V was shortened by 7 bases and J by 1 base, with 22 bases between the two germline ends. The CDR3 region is CASTTAWWGVGNTEAFF. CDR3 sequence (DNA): TGTGCCAGTACCACCGCATGGTGGGGAGTCGGGAACACTGAAGCTTTCTTT.

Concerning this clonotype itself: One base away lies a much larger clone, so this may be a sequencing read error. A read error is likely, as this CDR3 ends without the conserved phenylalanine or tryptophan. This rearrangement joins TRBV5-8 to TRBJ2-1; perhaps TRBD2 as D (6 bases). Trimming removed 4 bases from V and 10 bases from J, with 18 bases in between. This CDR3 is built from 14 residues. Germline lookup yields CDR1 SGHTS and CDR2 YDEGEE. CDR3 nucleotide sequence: TGTGCCAGCAGCCGTTGGGCGGGACCCTTCGAGCAGTTCTAC. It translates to CASSRWAGPFEQFY.

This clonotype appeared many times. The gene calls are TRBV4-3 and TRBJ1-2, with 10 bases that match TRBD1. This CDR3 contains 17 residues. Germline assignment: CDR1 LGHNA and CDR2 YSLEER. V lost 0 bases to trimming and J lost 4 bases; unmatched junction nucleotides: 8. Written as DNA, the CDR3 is TGCGCCAGCAGCCAAGACAGCAGGACAGGGGGTAGCTATGGCTACACCTTC. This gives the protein CASSQDSRTGGSYGYTF.

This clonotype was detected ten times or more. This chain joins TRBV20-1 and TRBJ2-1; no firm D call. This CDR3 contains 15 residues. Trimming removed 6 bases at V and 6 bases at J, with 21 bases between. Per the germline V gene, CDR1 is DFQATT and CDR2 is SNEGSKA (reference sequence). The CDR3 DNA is TGCAGTGCGAATCAGTACGGGTCCCTACGCAATGAGCAGTTCTTC. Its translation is CSANQYGSLRNEQFF.

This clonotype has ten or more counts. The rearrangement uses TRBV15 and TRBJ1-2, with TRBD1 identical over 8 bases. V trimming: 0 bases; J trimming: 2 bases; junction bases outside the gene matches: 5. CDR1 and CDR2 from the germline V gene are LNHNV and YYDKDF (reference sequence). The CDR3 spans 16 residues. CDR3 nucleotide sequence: TGTGCCACCAGCAGAGATGGGGACAGGAGGAACTATGGCTACACCTTC. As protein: CATSRDGDRRNYGYTF.

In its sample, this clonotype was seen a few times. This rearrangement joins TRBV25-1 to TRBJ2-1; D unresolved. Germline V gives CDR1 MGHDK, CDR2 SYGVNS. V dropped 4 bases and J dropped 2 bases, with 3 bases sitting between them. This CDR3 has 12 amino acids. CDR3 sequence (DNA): TGTGCCAGCAGTGGGCCCTACAATGAGCAGTTCTTC. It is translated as CASSGPYNEQFF.

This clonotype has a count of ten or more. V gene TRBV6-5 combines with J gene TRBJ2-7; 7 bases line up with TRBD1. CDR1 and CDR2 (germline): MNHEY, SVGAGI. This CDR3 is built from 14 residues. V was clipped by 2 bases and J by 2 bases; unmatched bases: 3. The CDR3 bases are TGTGCCAGCAGTTACAAGACAGGGCCCTACGAGCAGTACTTC. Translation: CASSYKTGPYEQYF.

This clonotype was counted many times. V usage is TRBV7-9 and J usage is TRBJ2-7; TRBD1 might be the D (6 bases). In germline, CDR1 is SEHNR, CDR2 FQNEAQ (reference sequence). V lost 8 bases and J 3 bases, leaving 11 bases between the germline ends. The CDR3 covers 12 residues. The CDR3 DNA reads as TGTGCCAGCGGCTCGACAGGCTACGAGCAGTACTTC. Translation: CASGSTGYEQYF.

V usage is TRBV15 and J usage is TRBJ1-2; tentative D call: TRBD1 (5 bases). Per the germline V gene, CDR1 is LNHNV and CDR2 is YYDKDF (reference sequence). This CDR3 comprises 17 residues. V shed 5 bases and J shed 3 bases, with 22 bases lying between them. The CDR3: CATSRRIGVLVDYGYTF. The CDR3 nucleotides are TGTGCCACCAGCCGAAGAATAGGGGTCTTAGTGGACTATGGCTACACCTTC. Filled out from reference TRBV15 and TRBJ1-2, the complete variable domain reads DAMVIQNPRYQVTQFGKPVTLSCSQTLNHNVMYWYQQKSSQAPKLLFHYYDKDFNNEADTPDNFQSRRPNTSFCFLDIRSPGLGDTAMYLCATSRRIGVLVDYGYTFGSGTRLTVV.

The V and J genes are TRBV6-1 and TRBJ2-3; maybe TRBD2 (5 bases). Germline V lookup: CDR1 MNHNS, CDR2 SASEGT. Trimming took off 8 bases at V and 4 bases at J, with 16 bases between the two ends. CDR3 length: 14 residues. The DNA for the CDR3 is TGTGCCAGCGGCCTGGACGGGGTGCCAGATACGCAGTATTTT. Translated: CASGLDGVPDTQYF.

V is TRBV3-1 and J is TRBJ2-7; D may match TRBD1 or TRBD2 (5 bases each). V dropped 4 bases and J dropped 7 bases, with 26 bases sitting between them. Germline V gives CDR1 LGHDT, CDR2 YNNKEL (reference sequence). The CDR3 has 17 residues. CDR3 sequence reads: CASSLGQGRGVGEEQYF. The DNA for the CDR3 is TGTGCCAGCAGCCTCGGGCAGGGTAGGGGCGTAGGGGAGGAGCAGTACTTC.

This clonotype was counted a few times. In DNA, the CDR3 is TGTGCCAGCAGCTGGGACGGGGTGACTGAAGCTTTCTTT. Protein: CASSWDGVTEAFF. J is TRBJ1-1 and V is TRBV11-3; D might be TRBD1 (5 bases). The germline V gene has CDR1 SGHNT and CDR2 YENEEA. The CDR3 runs to 13 residues. V shed 4 bases and J shed 5 bases, with 11 bases lying between them.

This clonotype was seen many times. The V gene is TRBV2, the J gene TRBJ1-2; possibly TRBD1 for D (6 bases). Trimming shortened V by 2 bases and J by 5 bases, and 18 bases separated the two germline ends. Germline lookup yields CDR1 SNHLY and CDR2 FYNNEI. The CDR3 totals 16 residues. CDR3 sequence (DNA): TGTGCCAGCAGTGAAAGTAGACGACAGGCACTATATGGCTACACCTTC. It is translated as CASSESRRQALYGYTF.

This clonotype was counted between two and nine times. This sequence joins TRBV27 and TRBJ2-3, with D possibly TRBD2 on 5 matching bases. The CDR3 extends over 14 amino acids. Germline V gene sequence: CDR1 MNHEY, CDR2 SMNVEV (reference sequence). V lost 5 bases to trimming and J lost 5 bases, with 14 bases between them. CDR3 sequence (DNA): TGTGCCAGCAGTGGTGGGATCAGCGGAGATACGCAGTATTTT. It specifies CASSGGISGDTQYF.

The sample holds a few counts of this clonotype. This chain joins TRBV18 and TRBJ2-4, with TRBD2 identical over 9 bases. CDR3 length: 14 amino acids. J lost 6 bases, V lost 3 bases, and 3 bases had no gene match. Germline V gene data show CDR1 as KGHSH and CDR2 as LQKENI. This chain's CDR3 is CASSPGTSINIQYF. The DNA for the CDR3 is TGTGCCAGCTCACCCGGGACTAGCATAAACATTCAGTACTTC. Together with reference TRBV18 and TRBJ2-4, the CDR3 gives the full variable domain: NAGVMQNPRHLVRRRGQEARLRCSPMKGHSHVYWYRQLPEEGLKFMVYLQKENIIDESGMPKERFSAEFPKEGPSILRIQQVVRGDSAAYFCASSPGTSINIQYFGAGTRLSVL.

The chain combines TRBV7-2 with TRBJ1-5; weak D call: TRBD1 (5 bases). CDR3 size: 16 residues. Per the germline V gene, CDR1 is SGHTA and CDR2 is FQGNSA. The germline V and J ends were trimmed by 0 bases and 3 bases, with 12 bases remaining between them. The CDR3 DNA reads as TGTGCCAGCAGCTTAGCGGGACCCGCCTTCAATCAGCCCCAGCATTTT. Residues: CASSLAGPAFNQPQHF.

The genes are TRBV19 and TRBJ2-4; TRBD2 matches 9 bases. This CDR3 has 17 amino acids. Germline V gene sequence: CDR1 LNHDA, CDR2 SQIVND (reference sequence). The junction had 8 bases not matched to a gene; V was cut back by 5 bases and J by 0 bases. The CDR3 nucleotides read TGTGCCAGTAGTGAGGATAGCGGGGGAGTAGCCAAAAACATTCAGTACTTC. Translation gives CASSEDSGGVAKNIQYF.

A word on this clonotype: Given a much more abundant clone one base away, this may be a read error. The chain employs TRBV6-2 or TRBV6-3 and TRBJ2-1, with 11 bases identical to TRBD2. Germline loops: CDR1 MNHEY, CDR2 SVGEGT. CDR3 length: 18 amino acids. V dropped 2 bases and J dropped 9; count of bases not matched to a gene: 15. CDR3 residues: CASSYGGLADVPGVEQFF. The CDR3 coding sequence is TGTGCCAGCAGTTACGGGGGACTAGCGGACGTTCCTGGGGTTGAGCAGTTCTTC.

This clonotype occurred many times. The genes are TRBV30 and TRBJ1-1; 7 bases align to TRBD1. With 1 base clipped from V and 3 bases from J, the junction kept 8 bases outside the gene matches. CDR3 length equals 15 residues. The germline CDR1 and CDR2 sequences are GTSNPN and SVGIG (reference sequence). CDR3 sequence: CAWSGLRTGDTEAFF. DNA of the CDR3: TGTGCCTGGAGTGGCCTCCGGACAGGTGACACTGAAGCTTTCTTT. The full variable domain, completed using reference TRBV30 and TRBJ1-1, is SQTIHQWPATLVQPVGSPLSLECTVEGTSNPNLYWYRQAAGRGLQLLFYSVGIGQISSEVPQNLSASRPQDRQFILSSKKLLLSDSGFYLCAWSGLRTGDTEAFFGQGTRLTVV.

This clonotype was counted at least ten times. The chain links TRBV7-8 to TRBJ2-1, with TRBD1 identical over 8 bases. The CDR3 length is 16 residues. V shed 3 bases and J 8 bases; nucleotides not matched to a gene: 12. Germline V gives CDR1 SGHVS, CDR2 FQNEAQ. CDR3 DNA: TGTGCCAGCAGCTTCAGACAGGGGTTGGCCTTTGATGAGCAGTTCTTC. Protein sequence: CASSFRQGLAFDEQFF. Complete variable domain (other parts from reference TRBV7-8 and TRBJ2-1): GAGVSQSPRYKVAKRGQDVALRCDPISGHVSLFWYQQALGQGPEFLTYFQNEAQLDKSGLPSDRFFAERPEGSVSTLKIQRTQQEDSAVYLCASSFRQGLAFDEQFFGPGTRLTVL.

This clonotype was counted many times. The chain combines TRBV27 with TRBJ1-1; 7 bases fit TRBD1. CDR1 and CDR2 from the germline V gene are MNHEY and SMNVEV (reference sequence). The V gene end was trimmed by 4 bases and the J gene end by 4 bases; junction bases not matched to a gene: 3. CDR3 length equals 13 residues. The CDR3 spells CASSWGQSTEAFF. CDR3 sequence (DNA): TGTGCCAGCAGTTGGGGACAGAGCACTGAAGCTTTCTTT.

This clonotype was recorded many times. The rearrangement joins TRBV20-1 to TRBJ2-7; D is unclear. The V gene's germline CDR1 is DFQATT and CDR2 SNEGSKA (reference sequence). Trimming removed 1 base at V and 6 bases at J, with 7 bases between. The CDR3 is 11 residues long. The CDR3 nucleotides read TGCAGTGCTAGAGTCGTCCTCGAGCAGTACTTC. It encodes CSARVVLEQYF.